This T cell receptor beta chain derives from a study of STAT5B mutations in CD4+ large granular lymphocyte leukemia. Study outcomes and limitations: Data were not HLA-matched across samples. Compared with healthy controls (2/35), patient top clones favored TRBV06 (8/27). No patients shared main leukemic clonotypes, though roughly 27% appeared at low frequency elsewhere.

This clone was seen once. The antigen is not known. The germline V gene encodes CDR1 MDHEN and CDR2 SYDVKM. The CDR3 extends over 15 amino acids. V lost 6 bases to trimming and J lost 6 bases, with 20 bases between them. TCRdb's copy holds only in-frame clones and misses some; the assay was immunoSEQ multiplex PCR. Among about 30,000 clones listed, 87% were seen once. Sequencing used CD4+ T cells from blood buffy coats. The chain has TRBV28 and TRBJ1-2; possibly TRBD1 for D (6 bases). The receptor comes from a human donor in good health. CDR3 bases: TGTGCCAGCAGACAAAGACAGGCCCTCCTCCATGGCTACACCTTC. Amino acids: CASRQRQALLHGYTF.